A selection of T cell receptor beta chains follows, all from one sample in a study of blood T cell repertoires in COVID-19. Sequenced by immunoSEQ multiplex PCR; TCRdb stores in-frame clones only, minus some. This sample has over 200,000 clones, with approximately 86% found just once. Sequenced: peripheral blood. Every receptor here comes from a human donor in a cohort sampled during active COVID-19. Both conserved end residues are trimmed from each CDR3.

j_gene: TRBJ2-7
len: 16
v_gene: TRBV15
CDR3aa: ATSSRLPRDSGSYEQY

j_gene: TRBJ1-3
len: 14
v_gene: TRBV4-3
CDR3aa: ASSQEAGSSGNTIY

j_gene: TRBJ1-4
len: 12
v_gene: TRBV6-6
CDR3aa: ASSYSGGDEKLF

j_gene: TRBJ1-5
len: 15
v_gene: TRBV4-1
CDR3aa: ASSQEGTGIGGQPQH

j_gene: TRBJ2-7
len: 12
v_gene: TRBV6-5
CDR3aa: ASSYLLAAAEQY

j_gene: TRBJ1-1
len: 12
v_gene: TRBV5-1
CDR3aa: ASSSRSMNTEAF

j_gene: TRBJ2-4
len: 13
v_gene: TRBV9
CDR3aa: ASSLSSGLAYIQY

j_gene: TRBJ2-7
len: 12
v_gene: TRBV7-8
CDR3aa: ASSLSGSSYEQY

j_gene: TRBJ2-7
len: 13
v_gene: TRBV7-8
CDR3aa: ASRIPGGPSGEQY

j_gene: TRBJ1-6
len: 14
v_gene: TRBV10-3
CDR3aa: AISDSAGNSNSPLH

j_gene: TRBJ1-2
len: 13
v_gene: TRBV5-1
CDR3aa: ASSYGTGGGYGYT

j_gene: TRBJ1-6
len: 12
v_gene: TRBV5-4
CDR3aa: ASSQGQLGSPLH

j_gene: TRBJ1-2
len: 11
v_gene: TRBV28
CDR3aa: ASNIQGALGYT

j_gene: TRBJ2-7
len: 13
v_gene: TRBV7-8
CDR3aa: ASSSSGTGTYEQY

j_gene: TRBJ2-3
len: 11
v_gene: TRBV19
CDR3aa: ATRTGSTDTQY

j_gene: TRBJ1-1
len: 11
v_gene: TRBV5-8
CDR3aa: ASSLAPAAEAF